This T cell receptor (beta chain) was identified during a study of cytomegalovirus exposure and HLA in healthy donors. Overall study results and limits: Rates of TCR association differed by HLA locus in a later analysis, with DRB1 highest and HLA-C lowest.

Note on this clone: Its specificity is unknown.

The CDR3 is made up of 15 amino acids. Trimming shortened V by 4 bases and J by 7 bases, and 21 bases separated the two germline ends. The germline V gene encodes CDR1 SGHNT and CDR2 YYREEE (reference sequence). It was with 60 Vbeta and 13 Jbeta primers that the PCR ran. The repertoire was sequenced with immunoSEQ multiplex PCR; TCRdb's copy has only in-frame clones and lacks some. The sample shows 90,000 to 100,000 clones, about two thirds of them seen only once. Sequencing was performed on PBMCs. The J gene is TRBJ2-7, the V gene TRBV5-4; D may be TRBD2 (6 bases). The TCR sequence derives from a man aged 50 to 59 in good health and CMV-seronegative. CDR3 region: CASSTPMEGPGEQYF. The CDR3 DNA sequence: TGTGCCAGCAGCACCCCAATGGAGGGTCCGGGGGAGCAGTACTTC.